These T cell receptor beta chains were read from a single sample in a study of Ad26.COV2.S vaccination and SARS-CoV-2 variants. Sequenced by immunoSEQ multiplex PCR; TCRdb stores in-frame clones only, minus some. This sample has more than 300,000 clones, with about 85% found just once. The source material was peripheral blood, sampled in a trial of Ad26.COV2.S vaccine versus placebo. These receptors were obtained from a person between 18 and 65 years old who received the Ad26.COV2.S COVID-19 vaccine or a placebo. Both conserved end residues are part of each CDR3. A D gene is named only where the DNA matches it firmly. A clone size is listed for some rows: how often the clone was seen (once, few, many), or a class if it is expanded.

D gene: NA
V gene: TRBV7-2
J gene: TRBJ2-7
clone size: once
CDR3 protein: CASSLAQASGEQYF
CDR3 DNA: TGTGCCAGCAGCTTAGCTCAGGCATCGGGCGAGCAGTACTTC

D gene: NA
V gene: TRBV11-3
J gene: TRBJ1-1
clone size: NA
CDR3 protein: CASSLQGMTEAFF
CDR3 DNA: TGTGCCAGCAGCTTGCAGGGGATGACTGAAGCTTTCTTT

D gene: TRBD1
V gene: TRBV4-2
J gene: TRBJ1-4
clone size: NA
CDR3 protein: CASSQATDREKLFF
CDR3 DNA: TGTGCCAGCAGCCAAGCTACGGACAGGGAAAAACTGTTTTTT

D gene: TRBD2
V gene: TRBV24-1
J gene: TRBJ2-5
clone size: NA
CDR3 protein: CATSDSSAGGNRNTQYF
CDR3 DNA: TGTGCCACCAGTGATTCCTCAGCGGGGGGAAATAGAAACACCCAGTACTTC

D gene: NA
V gene: TRBV4-1
J gene: TRBJ1-2
clone size: once
CDR3 protein: CASSQDAGRSNYGYTF
CDR3 DNA: TGCGCCAGCAGCCAAGATGCGGGGAGGTCTAACTATGGCTACACCTTC

D gene: TRBD1
V gene: TRBV15
J gene: TRBJ2-5
clone size: NA
CDR3 protein: CATSKSDRYEETQYF
CDR3 DNA: TGTGCCACCAGCAAATCGGACAGGTACGAAGAGACCCAGTACTTC

D gene: TRBD1
V gene: TRBV7-9
J gene: TRBJ2-1
clone size: NA
CDR3 protein: CASSLTGTGGYNEQFF
CDR3 DNA: TGTGCCAGCAGCTTAACGGGTACAGGGGGGTACAATGAGCAGTTCTTC

D gene: NA
V gene: TRBV3-1/TRBV3-2
J gene: TRBJ2-5
clone size: NA
CDR3 protein: CASSQGKEGETAETQYF
CDR3 DNA: TGTGCCAGCAGCCAGGGGAAAGAGGGGGAGACCGCAGAGACCCAGTACTTC

D gene: NA
V gene: TRBV18
J gene: TRBJ1-4
clone size: NA
CDR3 protein: CASSRNPAQGNEKLFF
CDR3 DNA: TGTGCCAGCTCACGGAATCCAGCACAGGGCAATGAAAAACTGTTTTTT

D gene: NA
V gene: TRBV19
J gene: TRBJ2-5
clone size: NA
CDR3 protein: CASSKDLQETQYF
CDR3 DNA: TGTGCCAGTAGTAAGGACCTTCAAGAGACCCAGTACTTC

D gene: TRBD2
V gene: TRBV6-5
J gene: TRBJ2-7
clone size: NA
CDR3 protein: CASSPRGGINEQYF
CDR3 DNA: TGTGCCAGCAGCCCCCGGGGGGGGATCAACGAGCAGTACTTC

D gene: TRBD1
V gene: TRBV7-9
J gene: TRBJ2-7
clone size: NA
CDR3 protein: CASSPGTVNYEQYF
CDR3 DNA: TGTGCCAGCAGCCCCGGGACAGTTAACTACGAGCAGTACTTC

D gene: NA
V gene: TRBV19
J gene: TRBJ1-1
clone size: NA
CDR3 protein: CASSLRARGQDTEAFF
CDR3 DNA: TGTGCCAGTAGTCTACGAGCTCGGGGCCAGGACACTGAAGCTTTCTTT

D gene: TRBD1
V gene: TRBV2
J gene: TRBJ1-4
clone size: NA
CDR3 protein: CASSVHGQGQFEKLFF
CDR3 DNA: TGTGCCAGCAGTGTCCATGGACAGGGGCAATTCGAAAAACTGTTTTTT

D gene: NA
V gene: TRBV7-9
J gene: TRBJ1-1
clone size: NA
CDR3 protein: CASSLSGESTEAFF
CDR3 DNA: TGTGCCAGCAGCTTATCAGGGGAGAGCACTGAAGCTTTCTTT

D gene: TRBD1
V gene: TRBV13
J gene: TRBJ2-7
clone size: NA
CDR3 protein: CASSEQQGWGPYEQYF
CDR3 DNA: TGTGCCAGCAGCGAACAACAGGGGTGGGGCCCCTACGAGCAGTACTTC

D gene: NA
V gene: TRBV30
J gene: TRBJ2-6
clone size: NA
CDR3 protein: CAWSVRGANVLTF
CDR3 DNA: TGTGCCTGGAGTGTGCGGGGGGCCAACGTCCTGACTTTC

D gene: NA
V gene: TRBV5-1
J gene: TRBJ2-2
clone size: NA
CDR3 protein: CASSVSGLAGGELFF
CDR3 DNA: TGCGCCAGCAGCGTTTCAGGGCTGGCGGGCGGGGAGCTGTTTTTT

D gene: NA
V gene: TRBV7-9
J gene: TRBJ1-1
clone size: NA
CDR3 protein: CASSLALGSVAEAFF
CDR3 DNA: TGTGCCAGCAGCTTAGCCCTTGGGTCAGTCGCTGAAGCTTTCTTT

D gene: NA
V gene: TRBV2
J gene: TRBJ1-2
clone size: NA
CDR3 protein: CASRTGMGAAYYGYTF
CDR3 DNA: TGTGCCAGCAGAACAGGGATGGGGGCCGCCTACTATGGCTACACCTTC

D gene: NA
V gene: TRBV5-1
J gene: TRBJ1-4
clone size: NA
CDR3 protein: CASSTAPNEKLFF
CDR3 DNA: TGCGCCAGCAGCACCGCCCCTAATGAAAAACTGTTTTTT

D gene: TRBD1
V gene: TRBV6-4
J gene: TRBJ1-5
clone size: NA
CDR3 protein: CARKGGIGNQPQHF
CDR3 DNA: TGTGCCAGGAAAGGGGGCATCGGGAATCAGCCCCAGCATTTT

D gene: TRBD1
V gene: TRBV19
J gene: TRBJ1-5
clone size: once
CDR3 protein: CASTQGGASNQPQHF
CDR3 DNA: TGTGCCAGTACCCAGGGGGGGGCTAGCAATCAGCCCCAGCATTTT

D gene: NA
V gene: TRBV29-1
J gene: TRBJ2-2
clone size: NA
CDR3 protein: CSTLVRRELFF
CDR3 DNA: TGCAGCACCCTCGTCCGCCGGGAGCTGTTTTTT

D gene: TRBD1
V gene: TRBV29-1
J gene: TRBJ2-7
clone size: NA
CDR3 protein: CSVAATGGMYEQYF
CDR3 DNA: TGCAGCGTTGCGGCAACAGGGGGTATGTACGAGCAGTACTTC

D gene: NA
V gene: TRBV20-1
J gene: TRBJ2-7
clone size: NA
CDR3 protein: CSAGDGYEQYF
CDR3 DNA: TGCAGTGCAGGGGACGGCTACGAGCAGTACTTC